Following are 28 T cell receptor beta chains from one sample sequenced in a study of shared clonotypes between healthy human individuals. Profiling relied on immunoSEQ multiplex PCR, and the TCRdb table lists in-frame clones only, not all of them. The sample carries about 590,000 clones, around 95% recorded once. Naive CD8 cells, CD45RO-negative and positively selected for CCR7, excluded terminally differentiated effector memory CD45RA+ cells. Sequencing was carried out using naive CD8+ T cells sorted from blood. All receptors derive from a woman aged 30 to 39 in good health.

The chain uses TRBV19 and TRBJ2-7; D possibly corresponds to TRBD1 (6 bases). Germline V lookup: CDR1 LNHDA, CDR2 SQIVND (reference sequence). The CDR3 is 14 amino acids. Trimming pared 5 bases from V and 3 bases from J, leaving 14 bases between. This chain's CDR3 is CASSGRVGGYEQYF. CDR3 sequence (DNA): TGTGCCAGTAGTGGCAGAGTAGGGGGCTACGAGCAGTACTTC. The full variable domain, completed using reference TRBV19 and TRBJ2-7, is DGGITQSPKYLFRKEGQNVTLSCEQNLNHDAMYWYRQDPGQGLRLIYYSQIVNDFQKGDIAEGYSVSREKKESFPLTVTSAQKNPTAFYLCASSGRVGGYEQYFGPGTRLTVT.

The gene calls are TRBV19 and TRBJ1-5; no clear D gene. Germline CDR1 is LNHDA and CDR2 is SQIVND (reference sequence). The CDR3 length is 13 residues. V lost 7 bases and J 0 bases, leaving 7 bases between the germline ends. CDR3 region: CASTAYSNQPQHF. CDR3 DNA sequence: TGTGCCAGTACAGCTTATAGCAATCAGCCCCAGCATTTT.

The J gene is TRBJ1-5, the V gene TRBV28; no definite D call. CDR3 size: 15 residues. Trimming left V 0 bases short and J 4 bases short, with 10 bases between. Germline lookup yields CDR1 MDHEN and CDR2 SYDVKM. For the CDR3, the DNA is TGTGCCAGCAGTTTATGGGGGAAGAAGAATCAGCCCCAGCATTTT. Its translation is CASSLWGKKNQPQHF.

This chain's CDR3 is CASSLSTNHYEQYF. The DNA for the CDR3 is TGTGCCAGCAGTTTATCAACAAACCACTACGAGCAGTACTTC. The chain couples TRBV6-5 to TRBJ2-5; D uncertain. The J call is uncertain, as TRBJ2-7 better fits the DNA end. The CDR3 has 14 residues. CDR1 is MNHEY and CDR2 is SVGAGI in the germline V gene.

V and J are TRBV5-1 and TRBJ2-5; D perhaps matches TRBD2 (5 bases). Trimming shortened V by 6 bases and J by 5 bases, and 5 bases separated the two germline ends. This CDR3 comprises 10 residues. Germline CDR1 and CDR2: SGHRS and YFSETQ. Written as DNA, the CDR3 is TGCGCCAGCACGGGGGAGACCCAGTACTTC. Translated: CASTGETQYF.

This clone showed up just once. The rearrangement uses TRBV7-9 and TRBJ1-5; no reliable D call. The V gene lost 1 base and the J gene lost 3 bases, with 7 bases spanning the gap. Germline V CDR1 and CDR2: SEHNR, FQNEAQ (reference sequence). The CDR3 is 14 residues long. The CDR3 sequence: CASSLDHLNQPQHF. The CDR3 region has the DNA TGTGCCAGCAGCTTAGACCACCTCAATCAGCCCCAGCATTTT. The full variable domain, in which reference TRBV7-9 and TRBJ1-5 provide the parts outside the CDR3, is DTGVSQNPRHKITKRGQNVTFRCDPISEHNRLYWYRQTLGQGPEFLTYFQNEAQLEKSRLLSDRFSAERPKGSFSTLEIQRTEQGDSAMYLCASSLDHLNQPQHFGDGTRLSIL.

This chain connects TRBV4-2 to TRBJ2-7; D gene ambiguous. V lost 0 bases and J 0 bases, leaving 12 bases between the germline ends. The CDR3 is 16 residues long. Germline-derived CDR1 and CDR2 are LGHNA and YNFKEQ. As DNA, the CDR3 is TGTGCCAGCAGCCAAGAGACGACCCAGAGCTCCTACGAGCAGTACTTC. As protein: CASSQETTQSSYEQYF.

This chain connects TRBV2 to TRBJ1-1, with unresolved D. The V gene lost 0 bases and the J gene lost 7 bases, with 9 bases spanning the gap. From germline, CDR1 is SNHLY and CDR2 FYNNEI. There are 13 residues in the CDR3. The DNA of the CDR3 is TGTGCCAGCAGTGAAGCGCCCGCTATTGAAGCTTTCTTT. It translates to CASSEAPAIEAFF. Drawing the rest from reference TRBV2 and TRBJ1-1, the complete variable domain is EPEVTQTPSHQVTQMGQEVILRCVPISNHLYFYWYRQILGQKVEFLVSFYNNEISEKSEIFDDQFSVERPDGSNFTLKIRSTKLEDSAMYFCASSEAPAIEAFFGQGTRLTVV.

This rearrangement joins TRBV13 to TRBJ1-1; D might be TRBD1 (5 bases). The V gene lost 7 bases and the J gene lost 4 bases, with 13 bases spanning the gap. The CDR3 spans 13 residues. The germline V gene has CDR1 PRHDT and CDR2 FYEKMQ (reference sequence). DNA for the CDR3: TGTGCCAGCACCTGGGGGGGGAGCACTGAAGCTTTCTTT. This translates into CASTWGGSTEAFF.

This clone came up a few times. The rearrangement links TRBV27 to TRBJ2-7; no firm D call. The CDR3 covers 13 residues. Germline lookup yields CDR1 MNHEY and CDR2 SMNVEV (reference sequence). V lost 0 bases and J 3 bases, leaving 6 bases between the germline ends. CDR3 amino acids: CASSLSMGYEQYF. CDR3 nucleotide sequence: TGTGCCAGCAGTTTATCGATGGGCTACGAGCAGTACTTC.

The rearrangement uses TRBV11-1 and TRBJ2-1; 9 nucleotides line up with TRBD2. This CDR3 has 15 amino acids. CDR1 is SGHAT and CDR2 is FQDESV in the germline V gene (reference sequence). V shed 5 bases and J 3 bases; nucleotides not matched to a gene: 5. This CDR3 is CASSVGLADYNEQFF. For the CDR3, the DNA is TGTGCCAGCAGCGTGGGACTAGCCGACTACAATGAGCAGTTCTTC.

The chain combines TRBV19 with TRBJ1-5; D is unresolved. V was shortened by 8 bases and J by 0 bases, with 14 bases between the two germline ends. Germline-derived CDR1 and CDR2 are LNHDA and SQIVND (reference sequence). The CDR3 totals 15 residues. The CDR3 spells CASLNREGSNQPQHF. CDR3 nucleotide sequence: TGTGCCAGTTTAAATCGGGAGGGTAGCAATCAGCCCCAGCATTTT. Full variable domain (rest looked up from reference TRBV19 and TRBJ1-5): DGGITQSPKYLFRKEGQNVTLSCEQNLNHDAMYWYRQDPGQGLRLIYYSQIVNDFQKGDIAEGYSVSREKKESFPLTVTSAQKNPTAFYLCASLNREGSNQPQHFGDGTRLSIL.

This sequence joins TRBV11-1 and TRBJ2-2; D remains ambiguous. CDR1 and CDR2 (germline): SGHAT, FQDESV (reference sequence). V lost 3 bases and J lost 5, with 1 base in between. The CDR3 is 11 residues long. CDR3 in amino acids: CASSFTGELFF. In DNA form, the CDR3 reads TGTGCCAGCAGCTTTACCGGGGAGCTGTTTTTT. The whole variable domain, filled in from reference TRBV11-1 and TRBJ2-2, reads EAEVAQSPRYKITEKSQAVAFWCDPISGHATLYWYRQILGQGPELLVQFQDESVVDDSQLPKDRFSAERLKGVDSTLKIQPAELGDSAMYLCASSFTGELFFGEGSRLTVL.

V gene TRBV4-2 combines with J gene TRBJ2-1, with TRBD2 matching over 8 bases. V lost 0 bases to trimming and J lost 8 bases; unmatched junction nucleotides: 6. Germline V gene lookup returns CDR1 LGHNA and CDR2 YNFKEQ. The length of the CDR3 is 15 residues. This chain's CDR3 is CASSQERLSGDEQFF. The CDR3 nucleotides are TGTGCCAGCAGCCAAGAAAGACTTAGCGGGGATGAGCAGTTCTTC.

The chain combines TRBV27 with TRBJ2-1, with 7 bases lining up with TRBD2. V dropped 6 bases and J dropped 4; count of bases not matched to a gene: 15. This CDR3 region has 17 residues. CDR1 and CDR2 (germline): MNHEY, SMNVEV (reference sequence). The CDR3 bases are TGTGCCAGCAGACCTACGGGGGGAAGGCCCCTTTACAATGAGCAGTTCTTC. Encoded protein: CASRPTGGRPLYNEQFF.

The chain couples TRBV13 to TRBJ2-5, with 7 nucleotides matching TRBD1. The closer fit of TRBJ2-7 to the DNA end suggests the J call may be wrong. The CDR3 extends over 16 amino acids. Germline V gene lookup returns CDR1 PRHDT and CDR2 FYEKMQ (reference sequence). CDR3 coding DNA: TGTGCCAGCAGTCCCTCCTCCGCTGGACAGGTCTACGAGCAGTACTTC. Translated, it gives CASSPSSAGQVYEQYF.

The rearrangement uses TRBV7-9 and TRBJ1-3; D gene unclear. The V gene's germline CDR1 is SEHNR and CDR2 FQNEAQ (reference sequence). V was cut by 5 bases and J by 4 bases, with 18 bases left in between. The CDR3 length is 16 residues. In DNA form, the CDR3 reads TGTGCCAGCAGCGCGCTCTGGGCCACTACGGGAAACACCATATATTTT. Translating gives CASSALWATTGNTIYF.

CDR3: CAWSWGAVYGYTF. The CDR3 region has the DNA TGTGCCTGGAGTTGGGGCGCCGTCTATGGCTACACCTTC. V and J are TRBV30 and TRBJ1-2; tentative D call: TRBD1 (5 bases). The CDR3 covers 13 residues. Deletions cut 2 bases from V and 4 bases from J, with 11 bases between. In germline, CDR1 is GTSNPN, CDR2 SVGIG (reference sequence).

This chain links TRBV27 with TRBJ1-2; no definite D call. This CDR3 contains 14 residues. Germline V lookup: CDR1 MNHEY, CDR2 SMNVEV (reference sequence). Trimming cost V 4 bases and J 1 base, with 10 bases left between them. CDR3 bases: TGTGCCAGCAGTTACGGGATCAATAACTATGGCTACACCTTC. The encoded protein is CASSYGINNYGYTF.

J is TRBJ2-7 and V is TRBV27; 11 bases are a match to TRBD2. V was pared by 5 bases and J by 2 bases, with 8 bases of the junction left unmatched. This CDR3 spans 16 amino acids. CDR1 MNHEY and CDR2 SMNVEV come from the germline V gene (reference sequence). The CDR3 protein is CASSPLLAGGAYEQYF. The CDR3 DNA reads as TGTGCCAGCAGTCCCCTCCTAGCGGGAGGCGCCTACGAGCAGTACTTC.

This chain uses TRBV21-1 with TRBJ2-2; the table gives TRBD1 as D, unverified against the DNA. TRBV21-1 is a listed pseudogene. CDR3 size: 18 residues. The CDR3 loop is CASSPREDRDQNTGELFF. CDR3 nucleotide sequence: TGTGCCAGCAGCCCCCGGGAGGACAGGGACCAGAACACCGGGGAGCTGTTTTTT.

CDR3 nucleotide sequence: TGTGCAAGTCGCTTGCCGGGACAAATCCCTATGAACACTGAAGCTTTCTTT. Residues: CASRLPGQIPMNTEAFF. V usage is TRBV12-2 and J usage is TRBJ1-1; TRBD1 is the table's D call, not checked against the DNA. TRBV12-2 is given as a pseudogene. CDR3 size: 17 residues.

The V and J genes are TRBV4-1 and TRBJ2-1; 12 positions agree with TRBD2. The V segment lost 4 bases and the J segment 4 bases; nucleotides outside the gene matches: 5. Germline-derived CDR1 and CDR2 are MGHRA and YSYEKL. This CDR3 region has 16 residues. The CDR3 sequence is CASSLTSGRLYNEQFF. The CDR3 coding sequence is TGCGCCAGCAGCCTTACTAGCGGGAGGTTATACAATGAGCAGTTCTTC.

This sequence joins TRBV10-2 and TRBJ2-7, with 7 bases that match TRBD2. The CDR3 length is 18 residues. Losses at the gene ends were 6 bases for V and 4 bases for J; bases not matched to a gene: 21. Germline V gene data show CDR1 as WSHSY and CDR2 as SAAADI. The CDR3 region is CASRVMVEGGPFFYEQYF. The CDR3 region has the DNA TGCGCCAGCAGAGTGATGGTGGAGGGAGGGCCCTTTTTTTACGAGCAGTACTTC.

The chain is built from TRBV7-6 and TRBJ2-1; no clear D gene. This CDR3 has 12 residues. In germline, CDR1 is SGHVS, CDR2 FNYEAQ. V lost 5 bases and J 7 bases, leaving 9 bases between the germline ends. CDR3 sequence: CASSDLSNEQFF. DNA of the CDR3: TGTGCCAGCAGCGATCTATCAAATGAGCAGTTCTTC.

This clone was recorded once. The J gene is TRBJ2-2, the V gene TRBV7-9; TRBD1 agrees at 7 bases. Germline V CDR1 and CDR2: SEHNR, FQNEAQ (reference sequence). CDR3 length equals 16 residues. Losses at the gene ends were 5 bases for V and 0 bases for J; bases not matched to a gene: 6. Written as DNA, the CDR3 is TGTGCCAGCAGCAAAGAGGGGGCGCCGAACACCGGGGAGCTGTTTTTT. The encoded protein is CASSKEGAPNTGELFF.

A word on this clone: The same CDR3 also results from other DNA sequences found in this sample. This chain joins TRBV9 and TRBJ2-7; TRBD2 might be the D (6 bases). V was clipped by 3 bases and J by 0 bases, with 10 bases between them. The CDR3 has 14 residues. Germline CDR1 reads SGDLS; CDR2 reads YYNGEE. CDR3 loop: CASSAGGSSYEQYF. For the CDR3, the DNA is TGTGCCAGCAGCGCCGGAGGGAGCTCCTACGAGCAGTACTTC.

The chain combines TRBV27 with TRBJ2-1; 8 nucleotides align to TRBD2. The germline gives CDR1 MNHEY, CDR2 SMNVEV (reference sequence). The J segment lost 3 bases and the V segment lost 6 bases, leaving 7 bases of the junction unmatched. This CDR3 has 15 residues. This CDR3 reads CASSILAENYNEQFF. The CDR3 coding sequence is TGTGCCAGCAGCATACTAGCGGAAAACTACAATGAGCAGTTCTTC.